This T cell receptor beta chain emerged from a study of shared clonotypes between healthy human individuals (dated by TCRdb to about 2020). Some background on the complete study: The cohort included a few men and two women between 18 and 49 years of age. For each donor, CD4 naive and CD4 memory were each given three plates, CD8 naive was given two plates, and CD8 memory was given one plate. The study deeply sequenced blood TCR repertoires of about 5 healthy adults to estimate repertoire size and the extent of clonotype sharing between individuals. Libraries were prepared and TCR repertoires were sequenced by different laboratories using diverse techniques, in order to increase sequencing depth and limit assay-specific biases. Per donor, leukapheresis produced somewhere between about 0.94 and 9 billion PBMCs.

In this sample, this clone turned up once. Its antigen target is currently unknown. There are no base qualities to consult, and no much larger clone falls within one base. On the study overall, not on this receptor specifically: Clonotypes shared by all four sorted-subset donors showed higher generation probabilities than non-shared clonotypes. Based on pairwise subsampling, the degree of clonotype sharing among donors was expected to be affected by sequencing depth. Only blood was sampled, and tissue TCR repertoires likely differ from those in blood. Because the study included a small number of donors, the genetic and exposure-history diversity represented was limited. Incomplete sequencing was indicated by rarefaction of sorted-subset datasets, despite the large sequencing depth. Larger estimated clonotype richness was generally found for naive subsets than for memory subsets. Across several donors, approximately 5% of naive CD4, roughly 3.4% of naive CD8, about 2.3% of memory CD4, and 0.4% of memory CD8 clonotypes were shared.

The donors were healthy, HIV-negative adults who had no recently reported acute infections or vaccinations. All donors were Caucasian adults living in Nashville, Tennessee, USA. CD4+ T cells were enriched by magnetic negative selection, after which naive cells were positively selected on CD45RA and the negative fraction was taken as the memory subset. After blood collection by leukapheresis, PBMCs were isolated using Ficoll-Histopaque density gradient centrifugation and then cryopreserved in the vapor phase of liquid nitrogen. Analytical flow cytometry was used to check the purity and quantity of each magnetically sorted T cell population. From each sorted fraction, genomic DNA was isolated and quantified by UV absorbance on a Nanodrop 2000c. Using the deep immunoSEQ assay, TCR CDR3 regions were amplified from genomic DNA by multiplex PCR. For each cell subset, the extracted genomic DNA was distributed evenly across all wells of several immunoSEQ 96-well plates, and each plate served as one replicate. For sorted subsets, about 200 ng genomic DNA, equal to about 30,000 T cell genomes, was loaded into each replicate PCR. Purified libraries were measured with a Qubit 3.0 fluorometer, size-checked on a Bioanalyzer 2100, and measured again with the KAPA Library Quantification kit. Every immunoSEQ 96-well plate was sequenced on a dedicated single-read 150-cycle Illumina NextSeq 550 flow cell. The authors' analysis ran thus. Because the immunoSEQ output held only junctional sequences and lacked quality scores, the filtering could not match the filtering applied to full-length reads. Sequences were annotated with PyIR, a Python wrapper for IgBLAST v1.9, using IMGT germline references to assign V/J genes and CDR3. Reads with weak V/J assignments (E-value above 1e-6), missing CDR3, stop codons, out-of-frame junctions, or ambiguous translated residues were removed. V3J clonotypes were defined as sequences sharing an identical inferred V gene, J gene, and CDR3 amino acid sequence. To compute the percentage overlap between repertoires, the number of shared unique clonotypes was divided by the size of the smaller repertoire. Three approaches were used to assess repertoire richness: RTK rarefaction, the Chao1 estimator, and Recon v2.1 estimates of unobserved clonotypes. For all TCRbeta clonotypes obtained by the gDNA method from four donors, generation probabilities were computed with OLGA. Held by TCRdb, this immuneACCESS table contains in-frame sequences only and omits some clones. Under half of the omission traces to an unresolved V gene where checked; the cause of the rest is unknown. The V and J calls and clone size come from that table; D and trimming were worked out from the DNA. The sample yields over a million clones; around four fifths were counted once. The biggest ten clones account for 1.2% to 1.5% of the sample.

Sequences were obtained from memory CD4+ T cells sorted from blood. The cell subset or site tag for this specimen amounts to: CD45RA-negative fraction. This TCR came from a man aged 18 to 29 in good health.

The nucleotide sequence is TGTGCCAGCAGCAAATGTCTCGGCCCAGATACGCAGTATTTT. Translation gives CASSKCLGPDTQYF. The rearrangement joined TRBV21-1 to TRBJ2-3. TRBV21-1 is classified as a pseudogene. The CDR3 numbers 14 residues from cysteine through phenylalanine. Left in the record is the CDR3 DNA by itself, 42 bases read in frame from the first base.